The clone carrying this T cell receptor beta chain was counted at least ten times. Its antigen is currently unknown. The source of the sample is a study of identical twins. All donors comprised healthy Caucasians. Study conclusions and caveats: Partly confounded zero-insertion analyses could result from invariant MAIT and iNKT cells. Fewer insertions were carried by abundant cord blood beta clonotypes, but none was seen in memory repertoires. Instead of following the same donors, the conclusions were based on cross-sectional statistical analysis.

Via MiXCR, TCRdb re-called the 5' RACE reads, giving one row per CDR3 protein. The table shows approximately 600,000 distinct CDR3 sequences, with about 7% occurring only once. The CDR3 is 14 amino acids. Trimming pared 4 bases from V and 6 bases from J, leaving 12 bases between. The sample was also linked to a second study, of yellow fever vaccine responses in identical twins.

The rearrangement uses TRBV12-3 or TRBV12-4 and TRBJ2-2; D is undetermined. This sequence originates from a woman between 18 and 29 years old in good health. Sequencing was performed on PBMCs. The CDR3 region is CASSYRDTPGELFF. The DNA for the CDR3 is TGTGCCAGCAGTTATCGAGATACTCCCGGGGAGCTGTTTTTT.